The rows below give T cell receptor beta chains drawn from one sample of a study of blood T cell repertoires in COVID-19. Profiled with immunoSEQ multiplex PCR; TCRdb holds only in-frame clones, not every one. The profile shows approximately 300,000 clones, about 83% of them singletons. What was sequenced was peripheral blood. The receptors here all came from a woman aged 45-65 years with acute or convalescent COVID-19. The CDR3 runs from the conserved cysteine through the conserved F or W. Each record gives: V gene, J gene, D gene, clone size, CDR3 protein, CDR3 DNA. D genes are given only for firm matches. The size field is filled for only some rows; it gives once, few, many or a size class.

TRBV5-1	TRBJ2-1	TRBD2	.	CASSRTSGAYNEQFF	TGCGCCAGCAGCCGAACCAGCGGGGCCTACAATGAGCAGTTCTTC
TRBV5-6	TRBJ2-3	.	.	CASSLDYAGTDTQYF	TGTGCCAGCAGCTTGGACTACGCGGGCACAGATACGCAGTATTTT
TRBV7-8	TRBJ1-5	TRBD1	.	CASSGQGLSNQPQHF	TGTGCCAGCTCCGGACAGGGGTTAAGCAATCAGCCCCAGCATTTT
TRBV6-5	TRBJ1-5	TRBD1	.	CASSYDGTEFQPQHF	TGTGCCAGCAGTTACGACGGGACAGAGTTTCAGCCCCAGCATTTT
TRBV3-1/TRBV3-2	TRBJ1-2	.	.	CASSPLTAVAYGYTF	TGTGCCAGCAGCCCCCTGACGGCGGTGGCCTATGGCTACACCTTC
TRBV7-2	TRBJ1-3	TRBD1	.	CASSYGQEPGNTIYF	TGTGCCAGCAGCTACGGACAGGAGCCTGGAAACACCATATATTTT
TRBV19	TRBJ1-1	TRBD1	.	CASSPRDRGYAFF	TGTGCCAGTAGTCCGCGGGACAGGGGATATGCTTTCTTT
TRBV2	TRBJ1-3	TRBD1	.	CASRAGTGGNTIYF	TGTGCCAGCAGAGCCGGGACAGGGGGAAACACCATATATTTT
TRBV2	TRBJ2-2	TRBD2	once	CASSVTGGASGELFF	TGTGCCAGCAGTGTTACCGGGGGGGCCTCCGGGGAGCTGTTTTTT
TRBV2	TRBJ1-1	.	few	CASSGQNTEAFF	TGTGCCAGCAGTGGACAGAACACTGAAGCTTTCTTT
TRBV7-9	TRBJ1-3	.	.	CASSHSPDGQITGNTIYF	TGTGCCAGCAGCCATAGCCCGGACGGACAGATAACTGGAAACACCATATATTTT
TRBV5-1	TRBJ1-3	TRBD1	.	CASRSQGTTSGNTIYF	TGCGCCAGCAGGTCACAGGGGACAACGTCTGGAAACACCATATATTTT
TRBV12-3/TRBV12-4	TRBJ1-2	.	.	CASSFRREGGYTF	TGTGCCAGCAGTTTTCGTAGGGAGGGGGGCTACACCTTC
TRBV2	TRBJ2-1	TRBD2	.	CASSTSGEQFF	TGTGCCAGCAGTACTAGCGGGGAGCAGTTCTTC
TRBV7-2	TRBJ2-2	.	once	CASSLFGYGELFF	TGTGCCAGCAGCTTATTCGGTTACGGGGAGCTGTTTTTT
TRBV10-3	TRBJ1-1	TRBD1	.	CAISAIDRGRPEAFF	TGTGCCATCAGCGCGATTGACAGGGGGAGACCTGAAGCTTTCTTT
TRBV5-1	TRBJ2-5	.	.	CASSLEGPWETQYF	TGCGCCAGCAGCTTGGAGGGGCCTTGGGAGACCCAGTACTTC
TRBV7-2	TRBJ1-1	TRBD1	.	CASSSTGGSTEAFF	TGTGCCAGCAGCTCCACAGGGGGAAGCACTGAAGCTTTCTTT
TRBV7-2	TRBJ2-7	TRBD2	.	CASSFRTSGVYEQYF	TGTGCCAGCAGCTTTCGGACTAGCGGAGTTTACGAGCAGTACTTC
TRBV3-1/TRBV3-2	TRBJ2-1	.	.	CASSHPSTLNEQFF	TGTGCCAGCAGCCACCCCTCTACCTTGAATGAGCAGTTCTTC
TRBV7-9	TRBJ2-1	.	.	CASSPSQGNEQFF	TGTGCCAGCAGCCCATCACAGGGCAATGAGCAGTTCTTC
TRBV29-1	TRBJ2-2	.	few	CSVDGANTGELFF	TGCAGCGTTGACGGGGCGAACACCGGGGAGCTGTTTTTT
TRBV7-9	TRBJ2-1	.	.	CASSHPATDYNEQFF	TGTGCCAGCAGCCACCCGGCGACAGATTACAATGAGCAGTTCTTC
TRBV7-2	TRBJ1-5	TRBD1	.	CASSIRDRDYQPQHF	TGTGCCAGCAGCATCCGGGACAGGGACTATCAGCCCCAGCATTTT
TRBV10-2	TRBJ1-3	.	.	CASEAGGTGNTIYF	TGCGCCAGCGAGGCGGGGGGGACTGGAAACACCATATATTTT
TRBV19	TRBJ1-5	TRBD1	.	CASSMGTGNQPQHF	TGTGCCAGTAGTATGGGGACAGGGAACCAGCCCCAGCATTTT
TRBV6-1	TRBJ2-1	.	.	CASSVAGVDEQFF	TGTGCCAGCAGTGTAGCAGGGGTGGACGAGCAGTTCTTC
TRBV5-8	TRBJ1-5	.	.	CASSPYGPNQPQHF	TGTGCCAGCAGCCCCTATGGGCCCAATCAGCCCCAGCATTTT
TRBV12-3/TRBV12-4	TRBJ2-4	.	.	CASKSQDRNIQYF	TGTGCCTCTAAATCCCAGGATAGAAACATTCAGTACTTC
TRBV4-3	TRBJ1-1	TRBD1	.	CASSGGQSNTEAFF	TGCGCCAGCAGCGGGGGACAGTCGAACACTGAAGCTTTCTTT
TRBV6-5	TRBJ1-2	TRBD1	.	CASTWDEGANGYTF	TGTGCCAGCACCTGGGATGAGGGGGCAAATGGCTACACCTTC
TRBV5-4	TRBJ2-5	TRBD1	.	CASSLGGGWTGRETQYF	TGTGCCAGCAGCTTGGGGGGCGGATGGACAGGGCGGGAGACCCAGTACTTC
TRBV24-1	TRBJ2-6	TRBD1	.	CATSDTYQQGAAGANVLTF	TGTGCCACCAGTGATACATACCAACAGGGGGCGGCTGGGGCCAACGTCCTGACTTTC
TRBV7-9	TRBJ2-6	.	.	CASSLGGAGANVLTF	TGTGCCAGCAGCTTAGGCGGGGCTGGGGCCAACGTCCTGACTTTC
TRBV5-1	TRBJ2-2	.	.	CASSLGDTNTGELFF	TGCGCCAGCAGCTTGGGGGACACGAACACCGGGGAGCTGTTTTTT
TRBV5-4	TRBJ2-5	TRBD1	.	CASSLDRGYQETQYF	TGTGCCAGCAGCTTAGACAGGGGCTATCAAGAGACCCAGTACTTC
TRBV10-3	TRBJ2-3	.	.	CAISESGTDTQYF	TGTGCCATCAGTGAGTCCGGCACAGATACGCAGTATTTT
TRBV7-9	TRBJ2-3	TRBD2	.	CASSRGTSGISSTDTQYF	TGTGCCAGCAGCCGGGGGACTAGCGGTATTTCTAGCACAGATACGCAGTATTTT
TRBV7-8	TRBJ1-2	.	few	CASSLGLWERGGGGGYTF	TGTGCCAGCAGCTTAGGCCTTTGGGAGCGTGGGGGAGGGGGGGGCTACACCTTC
TRBV19	TRBJ1-4	.	.	CASSPAARVSEGKLFF	TGTGCCAGTAGTCCGGCGGCGCGGGTATCGGAAGGAAAACTGTTTTTT
TRBV4-1	TRBJ2-3	TRBD2	.	CASSQEGLAGGTDTQYF	TGCGCCAGCAGCCAAGAAGGACTAGCGGGAGGGACAGATACGCAGTATTTT
TRBV19	TRBJ2-1	TRBD1	.	CASSIQGQGIYEQFF	TGTGCCAGTAGTATTCAGGGACAGGGTATCTATGAGCAGTTCTTC
TRBV7-2	TRBJ2-3	.	.	CASSLEKLSTDTQYF	TGTGCCAGCAGCTTAGAAAAACTAAGCACAGATACGCAGTATTTT
TRBV19	TRBJ1-6	TRBD1	.	CASSISGTANSPLHF	TGTGCCAGTAGTATTTCAGGGACAGCAAATTCACCCCTCCACTTT
TRBV4-1	TRBJ2-5	.	.	CASSHPQETQYF	TGCGCCAGCAGCCACCCTCAAGAGACCCAGTACTTC
TRBV27	TRBJ1-5	.	once	CASSSLQGIQPQHF	TGTGCCAGCAGTTCTCTACAGGGAATTCAGCCCCAGCATTTT
TRBV11-1	TRBJ1-4	TRBD1	.	CASSLSRTGGEKLFF	TGTGCCAGCAGCTTATCACGGACAGGGGGTGAAAAACTGTTTTTT
TRBV19	TRBJ1-1	.	.	CASSIAAVTVNTEAFF	TGTGCCAGTAGTATAGCGGCGGTGACAGTGAACACTGAAGCTTTCTTT
TRBV6-2/TRBV6-3	TRBJ1-2	.	.	CASSYVRVYGYTF	TGTGCCAGCAGTTACGTCAGGGTTTATGGCTACACCTTC
TRBV7-2	TRBJ2-7	.	.	CASSSGVDEQYF	TGTGCCAGCAGCTCAGGGGTTGATGAGCAGTACTTC
TRBV7-3	TRBJ2-3	TRBD2	.	CASSLTSSLAASTDTQYF	TGTGCCAGCAGCTTAACGTCGTCGCTAGCGGCCTCAACAGATACGCAGTATTTT